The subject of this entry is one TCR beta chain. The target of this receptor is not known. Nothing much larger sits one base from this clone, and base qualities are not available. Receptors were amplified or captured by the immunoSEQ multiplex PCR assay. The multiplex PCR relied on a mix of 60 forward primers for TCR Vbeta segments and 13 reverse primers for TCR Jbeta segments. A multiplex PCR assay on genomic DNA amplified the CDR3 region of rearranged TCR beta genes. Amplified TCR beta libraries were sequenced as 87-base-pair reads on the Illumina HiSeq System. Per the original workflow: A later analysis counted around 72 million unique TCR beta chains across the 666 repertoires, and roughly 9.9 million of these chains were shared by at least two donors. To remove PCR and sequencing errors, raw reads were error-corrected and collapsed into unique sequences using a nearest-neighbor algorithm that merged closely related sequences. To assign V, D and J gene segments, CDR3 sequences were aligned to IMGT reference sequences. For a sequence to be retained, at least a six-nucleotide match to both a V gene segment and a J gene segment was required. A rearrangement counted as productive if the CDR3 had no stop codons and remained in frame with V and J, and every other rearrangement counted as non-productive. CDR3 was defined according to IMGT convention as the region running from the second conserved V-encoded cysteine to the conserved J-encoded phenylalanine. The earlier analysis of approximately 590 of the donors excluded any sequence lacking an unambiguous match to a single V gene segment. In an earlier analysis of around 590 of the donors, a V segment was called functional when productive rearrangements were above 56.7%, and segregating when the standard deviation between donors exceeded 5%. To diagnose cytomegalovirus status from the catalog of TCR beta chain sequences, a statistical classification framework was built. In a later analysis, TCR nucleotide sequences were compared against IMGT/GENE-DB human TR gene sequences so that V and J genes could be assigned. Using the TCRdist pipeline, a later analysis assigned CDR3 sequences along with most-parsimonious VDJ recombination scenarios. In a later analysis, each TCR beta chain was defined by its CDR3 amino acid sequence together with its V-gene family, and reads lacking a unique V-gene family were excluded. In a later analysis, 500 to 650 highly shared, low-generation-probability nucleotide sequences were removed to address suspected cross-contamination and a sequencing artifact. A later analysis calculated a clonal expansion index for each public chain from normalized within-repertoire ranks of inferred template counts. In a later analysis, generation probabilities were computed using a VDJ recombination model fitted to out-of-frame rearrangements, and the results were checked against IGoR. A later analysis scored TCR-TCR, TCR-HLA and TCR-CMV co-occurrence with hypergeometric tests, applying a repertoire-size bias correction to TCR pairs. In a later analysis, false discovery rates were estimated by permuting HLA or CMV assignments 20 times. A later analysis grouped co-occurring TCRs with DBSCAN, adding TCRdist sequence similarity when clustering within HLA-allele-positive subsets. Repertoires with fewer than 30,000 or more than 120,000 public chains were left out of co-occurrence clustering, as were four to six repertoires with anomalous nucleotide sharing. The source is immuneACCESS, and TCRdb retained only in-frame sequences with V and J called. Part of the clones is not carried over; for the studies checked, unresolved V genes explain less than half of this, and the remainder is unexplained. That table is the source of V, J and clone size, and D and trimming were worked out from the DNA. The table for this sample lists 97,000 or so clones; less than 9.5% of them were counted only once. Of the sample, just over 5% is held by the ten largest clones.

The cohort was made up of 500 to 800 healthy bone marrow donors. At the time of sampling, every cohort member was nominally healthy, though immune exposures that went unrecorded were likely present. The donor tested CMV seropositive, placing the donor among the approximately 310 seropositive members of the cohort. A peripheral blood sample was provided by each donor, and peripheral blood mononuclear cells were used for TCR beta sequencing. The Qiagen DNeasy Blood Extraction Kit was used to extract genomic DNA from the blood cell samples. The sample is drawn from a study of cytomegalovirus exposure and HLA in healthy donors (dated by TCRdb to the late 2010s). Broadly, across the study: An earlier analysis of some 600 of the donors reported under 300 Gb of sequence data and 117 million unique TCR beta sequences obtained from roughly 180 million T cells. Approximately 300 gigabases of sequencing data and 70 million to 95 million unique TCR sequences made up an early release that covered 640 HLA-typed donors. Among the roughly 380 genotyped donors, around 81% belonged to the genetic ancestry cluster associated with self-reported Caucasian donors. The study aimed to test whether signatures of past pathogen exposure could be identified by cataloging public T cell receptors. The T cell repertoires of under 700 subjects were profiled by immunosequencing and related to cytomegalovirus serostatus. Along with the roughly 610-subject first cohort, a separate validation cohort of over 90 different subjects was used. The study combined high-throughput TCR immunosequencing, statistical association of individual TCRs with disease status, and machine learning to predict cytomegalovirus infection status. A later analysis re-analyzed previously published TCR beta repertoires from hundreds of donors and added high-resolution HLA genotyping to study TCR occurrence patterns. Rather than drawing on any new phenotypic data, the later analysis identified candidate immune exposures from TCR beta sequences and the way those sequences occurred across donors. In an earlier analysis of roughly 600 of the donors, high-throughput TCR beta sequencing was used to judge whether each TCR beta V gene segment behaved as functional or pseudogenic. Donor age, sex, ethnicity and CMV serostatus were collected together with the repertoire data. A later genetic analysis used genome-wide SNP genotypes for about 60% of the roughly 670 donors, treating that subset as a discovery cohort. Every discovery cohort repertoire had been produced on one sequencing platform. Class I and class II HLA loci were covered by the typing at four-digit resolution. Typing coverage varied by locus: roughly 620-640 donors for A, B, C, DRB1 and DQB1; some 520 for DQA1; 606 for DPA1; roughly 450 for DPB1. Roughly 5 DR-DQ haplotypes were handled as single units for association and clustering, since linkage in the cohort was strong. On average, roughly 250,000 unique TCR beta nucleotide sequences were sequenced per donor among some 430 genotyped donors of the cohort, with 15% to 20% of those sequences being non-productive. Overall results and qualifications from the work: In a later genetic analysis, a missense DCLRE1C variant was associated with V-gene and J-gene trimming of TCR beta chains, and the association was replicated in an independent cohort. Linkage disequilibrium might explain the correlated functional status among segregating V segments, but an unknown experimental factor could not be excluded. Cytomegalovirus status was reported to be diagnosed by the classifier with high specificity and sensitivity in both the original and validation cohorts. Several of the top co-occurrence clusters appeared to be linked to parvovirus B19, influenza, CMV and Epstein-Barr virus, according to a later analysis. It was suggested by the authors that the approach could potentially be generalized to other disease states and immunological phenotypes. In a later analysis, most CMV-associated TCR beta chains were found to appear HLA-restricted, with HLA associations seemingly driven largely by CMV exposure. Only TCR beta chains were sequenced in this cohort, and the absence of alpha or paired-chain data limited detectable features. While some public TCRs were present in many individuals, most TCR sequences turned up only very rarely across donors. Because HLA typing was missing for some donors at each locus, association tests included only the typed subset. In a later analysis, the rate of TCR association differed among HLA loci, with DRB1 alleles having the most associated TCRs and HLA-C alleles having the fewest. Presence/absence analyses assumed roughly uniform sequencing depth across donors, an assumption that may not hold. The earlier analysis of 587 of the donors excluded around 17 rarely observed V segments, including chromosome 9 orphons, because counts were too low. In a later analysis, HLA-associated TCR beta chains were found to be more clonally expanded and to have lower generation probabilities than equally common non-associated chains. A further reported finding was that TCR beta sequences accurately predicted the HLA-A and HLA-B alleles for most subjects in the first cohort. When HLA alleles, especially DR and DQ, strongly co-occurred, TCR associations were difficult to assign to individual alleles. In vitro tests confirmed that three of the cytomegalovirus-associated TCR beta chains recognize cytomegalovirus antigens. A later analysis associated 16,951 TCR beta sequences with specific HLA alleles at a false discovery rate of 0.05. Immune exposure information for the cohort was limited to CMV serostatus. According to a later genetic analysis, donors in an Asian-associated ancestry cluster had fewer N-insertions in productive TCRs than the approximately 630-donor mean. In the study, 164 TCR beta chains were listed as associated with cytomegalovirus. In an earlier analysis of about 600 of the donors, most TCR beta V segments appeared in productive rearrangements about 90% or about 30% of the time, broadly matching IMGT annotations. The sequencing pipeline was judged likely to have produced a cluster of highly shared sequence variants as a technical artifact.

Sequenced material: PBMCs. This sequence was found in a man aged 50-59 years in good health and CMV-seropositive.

For the CDR3, the sequence is CASSIGLAGKQETQYF. Read as DNA, the sequence is TGTGCCAGTAGTATAGGACTAGCGGGCAAACAAGAGACCCAGTACTTC. Recombination joined TRBV19 with TRBJ2-5, and 10 junction bases match TRBD2. Its CDR3 holds 16 amino acids, cysteine through phenylalanine. Kept here is only the CDR3 DNA, which spans 48 bases and is read in frame from base 1. V is trimmed back by 1 base and J by 2 bases, and the junction contains 4 bases that no gene match accounts for. CDR1 and CDR2 are read off the germline V gene (reference sequence) as LNHDA and SQIVND. The full variable domain, with segments outside the CDR3 supplied by the reference TRBV19 and TRBJ2-5 proteins, appears as DGGITQSPKYLFRKEGQNVTLSCEQNLNHDAMYWYRQDPGQGLRLIYYSQIVNDFQKGDIAEGYSVSREKKESFPLTVTSAQKNPTAFYLCASSIGLAGKQETQYFGPGTRLLVL.